One sample yielded the 5 T cell receptor beta chains listed below, sequenced in a study of radiotherapy plus CTLA-4 blockade in lung cancer. TCRdb's copy holds only in-frame clones and misses some; the assay was immunoSEQ multiplex PCR. This table holds 40,000 to 55,000 clones, 86% found once. The sample in question was peripheral blood, obtained from a patient treated with radiotherapy plus ipilimumab. The source is a human donor with non-small cell lung cancer that progressed on radiotherapy plus ipilimumab. Some clones in this sample may be carry-over from other donors' samples.

This clone was counted a few times. The chain joins TRBV6-1 to TRBJ1-6; D perhaps matches TRBD1 (6 bases). The germline V gene encodes CDR1 MNHNS and CDR2 SASEGT. This CDR3 contains 16 residues. V was pared by 4 bases and J by 6 bases, with 16 bases between. The CDR3, as DNA: TGTGCCAGCAGTGTACAGTACGGACAGTTTAATTCACCCCTCCACTTT. It is translated as CASSVQYGQFNSPLHF.

This clone has only a few counts. CDR3 nucleotides: TGTGCCAGCAGCCAAGATCCTGGACTCACGCGGCAGTATTTT. As protein: CASSQDPGLTRQYF. The V and J genes are TRBV4-2 and TRBJ2-3, with TRBD2 as a possible D gene (5 bases). Trimming cost V 0 bases and J 11 bases, with 15 bases left between them. CDR3 size: 14 residues. Germline loops: CDR1 LGHNA, CDR2 YNFKEQ.

The rearrangement links TRBV27 to TRBJ2-7; possible D gene TRBD2, 6 bases. The CDR3 totals 15 residues. The ends were cut back, 5 bases at V and 0 bases at J, with 14 bases in the middle. CDR1 and CDR2 from the germline V gene are MNHEY and SMNVEV (reference sequence). The CDR3 loop reads CASSGGTDNSYEQYF. The CDR3 region has the DNA TGTGCCAGCAGTGGGGGGACGGACAACTCCTACGAGCAGTACTTC.

This chain connects TRBV7-9 to TRBJ1-2; a weak D match, TRBD1 (6 bases). The CDR3 loop spans 14 amino acids. Trimming left V 5 bases short and J 2 bases short, with 12 bases between. Germline V gene sequence: CDR1 SEHNR, CDR2 FQNEAQ (reference sequence). CDR3 coding DNA: TGTGCCAGCAGCCAGTGGGACACCAACTATGGCTACACCTTC. Translation gives CASSQWDTNYGYTF. The full variable domain, with the rest looked up from reference TRBV7-9 and TRBJ1-2, is DTGVSQNPRHKITKRGQNVTFRCDPISEHNRLYWYRQTLGQGPEFLTYFQNEAQLEKSRLLSDRFSAERPKGSFSTLEIQRTEQGDSAMYLCASSQWDTNYGYTFGSGTRLTVV.

The chain combines TRBV30 with TRBJ2-5; maybe TRBD2 (6 bases). The germline V gene has CDR1 GTSNPN and CDR2 SVGIG (reference sequence). The CDR3 runs 14 residues. V was shortened by 0 bases and J by 5 bases, with 13 bases between the two germline ends. The DNA for the CDR3 is TGTGCCTGGAGTGTACGGGCAGGGAGGGAGACCCAGTACTTC. Its translation: CAWSVRAGRETQYF.